This T cell receptor beta chain was observed in a study of blood T cell repertoires in COVID-19. About the research overall: The United States, Italy and Spain supplied acute and convalescent COVID-19 samples. T cells, B-cell-depleted T cells, or PBMCs provided the cDNA or gDNA that served as material.

The CDR3 length is 16 residues. CDR1 is SGHTA and CDR2 is FQGTGA in the germline V gene. Trimming pared 4 bases from V and 1 base from J, leaving 15 bases between. Per the original methods: Amplifying reference gene primers gave estimates of nucleated cell counts. Sequencing was performed with immunoSEQ multiplex PCR; in TCRdb, only in-frame clones are kept and a portion is missing. The DNA gave D and trimming, while V, J and clone size come from that table. Among approximately 300,000 clones listed, around 88% were seen once. The specimen sequenced was peripheral blood. This TCR came from a woman in her forties or fifties with acute or convalescent COVID-19. The chain has TRBV7-3 and TRBJ2-3; tentative D call: TRBD2 (5 bases). Written as DNA, the CDR3 is TGTGCCAGCAGCTCCCTGGCAGCGGACGGCACAGATACGCAGTATTTT. Translating it yields CASSSLAADGTDTQYF. The complete variable domain, with remaining parts taken from reference TRBV7-3 and TRBJ2-3, reads GAGVSQTPSNKVTEKGKYVELRCDPISGHTALYWYRQSLGQGPEFLIYFQGTGAADDSGLPNDRFFAVRPEGSVSTLKIQRTERGDSAVYLCASSSLAADGTDTQYFGPGTRLTVL.